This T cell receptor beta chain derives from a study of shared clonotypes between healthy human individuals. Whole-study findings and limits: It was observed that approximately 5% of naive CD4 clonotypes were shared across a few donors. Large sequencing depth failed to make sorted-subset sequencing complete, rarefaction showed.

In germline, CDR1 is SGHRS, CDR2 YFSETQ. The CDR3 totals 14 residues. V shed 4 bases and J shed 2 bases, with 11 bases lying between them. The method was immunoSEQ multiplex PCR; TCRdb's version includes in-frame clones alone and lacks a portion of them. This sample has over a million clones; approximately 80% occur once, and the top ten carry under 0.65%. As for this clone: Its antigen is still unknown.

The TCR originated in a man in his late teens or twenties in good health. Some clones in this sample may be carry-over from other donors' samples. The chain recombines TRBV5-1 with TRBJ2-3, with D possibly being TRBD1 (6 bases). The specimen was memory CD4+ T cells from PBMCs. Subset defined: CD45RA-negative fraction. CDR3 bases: TGCGCCAGCAGCCGGGACATAACCACAGATACGCAGTATTTT. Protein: CASSRDITTDTQYF.